The rows below give T cell receptor beta chains drawn from one sample of a study of CD8+ T cells in alopecia areata. This table comes from immunoSEQ multiplex PCR, and its TCRdb copy is limited to in-frame clones, with some not included. Among around 82,000 clones listed, about 51% were seen once. The sequenced material came from NKG2D-high CD8+ T cells sorted from blood. All receptors derive from a human donor with alopecia areata. Both conserved end residues are part of each CDR3. Each record gives: J gene, clone size, D gene, V gene, CDR3 DNA, CDR3 protein. A D gene is named only where the DNA matches it firmly. Not all rows give a size; the values are once, few, many and, for expanded clones, a class.

>TRBJ2-2|few|NA|TRBV28
TGTGCCAGCAGCCCCCTCCTAAATAACAGGGAGAACACCGGGGAGCTGTTTTTT
CASSPLLNNRENTGELFF
>TRBJ1-1|few|NA|TRBV14
TGTGCCAGCAGCCAAGCTGCCGGAGCTTTCTTT
CASSQAAGAFF
>TRBJ1-1|NA|NA|TRBV2
TGTGCCAGCAGCGTGCCAGAGGCTGAAGCTTTCTTT
CASSVPEAEAFF
>TRBJ2-7|NA|TRBD1|TRBV7-3
TGTGCCAGCAGCCCCGGGACAGGGATCGACGAGCAGTACTTC
CASSPGTGIDEQYF
>TRBJ1-1|few|TRBD1|TRBV28
TGTGCCAGCAGTTTACGATGGCAGGGGGAGGGCACTGAAGCTTTCTTT
CASSLRWQGEGTEAFF
>TRBJ2-1|NA|NA|TRBV4-3
TGCGCCAGCAGCCAAGGGTCCGTCGCTGAGCAGTTCTTC
CASSQGSVAEQFF
>TRBJ2-3|NA|TRBD1|TRBV7-9
TGTGCCAGCATCGCCCAGGGGGATAGCACAGATACGCAGTATTTT
CASIAQGDSTDTQYF
>TRBJ2-1|few|NA|TRBV2
TGTGCCAGCGCCCCTGGGGTAGCGGCTAACAATGAGCAGTTCTTC
CASAPGVAANNEQFF
>TRBJ2-1|few|TRBD1|TRBV29-1
TGCAGCGTTGATCTTATTGGGACAGGTGAGCAGTTCTTC
CSVDLIGTGEQFF
>TRBJ2-7|NA|NA|TRBV30
TGTGCCTGGGAGCCCGAGAACGAGCAGTACTTC
CAWEPENEQYF
>TRBJ2-2|once|TRBD1|TRBV13
TGTGCCAGCAGCTATGGGGACAGGGGTACGACCGGGGAGCTGTTTTTT
CASSYGDRGTTGELFF
>TRBJ2-7|NA|NA|TRBV5-1
TGCGCCAGCAGCCATACCTCCGGGACACCTTCCTACGAGCAGTACTTC
CASSHTSGTPSYEQYF
>TRBJ2-5|NA|NA|TRBV30
TGTGCCTGGAGTGCCGGGACGGAGGGGGAGACCCAGTACTTC
CAWSAGTEGETQYF
>TRBJ1-5|NA|NA|TRBV2
TGTGCCAGCAGTTTGTATCCGGGGAGCAATCAGCCCCAGCATTTT
CASSLYPGSNQPQHF
>TRBJ1-5|NA|TRBD1|TRBV28
TGTGCCAGCAGACCCGGGACAGGGGTCGGTCAGCCCCAGCATTTT
CASRPGTGVGQPQHF
>TRBJ2-3|NA|TRBD1|TRBV11-2
TGTGCCAGCAGCCTCGGACAGGGAGAGGCAGATACGCAGTATTTT
CASSLGQGEADTQYF
>TRBJ2-4|NA|NA|TRBV9
TGTGCCAGCAGCCCCGGTCAGGACATTCAGTACTTC
CASSPGQDIQYF
>TRBJ2-3|few|NA|TRBV5-1
TGCGCCAGCAGTTCTGAACAGTACACAGATACGCAGTATTTT
CASSSEQYTDTQYF
>TRBJ2-3|NA|NA|TRBV7-6
TGTGCCAGCAGCCCGGTGGGGGGTACGCAGTATTTT
CASSPVGGTQYF